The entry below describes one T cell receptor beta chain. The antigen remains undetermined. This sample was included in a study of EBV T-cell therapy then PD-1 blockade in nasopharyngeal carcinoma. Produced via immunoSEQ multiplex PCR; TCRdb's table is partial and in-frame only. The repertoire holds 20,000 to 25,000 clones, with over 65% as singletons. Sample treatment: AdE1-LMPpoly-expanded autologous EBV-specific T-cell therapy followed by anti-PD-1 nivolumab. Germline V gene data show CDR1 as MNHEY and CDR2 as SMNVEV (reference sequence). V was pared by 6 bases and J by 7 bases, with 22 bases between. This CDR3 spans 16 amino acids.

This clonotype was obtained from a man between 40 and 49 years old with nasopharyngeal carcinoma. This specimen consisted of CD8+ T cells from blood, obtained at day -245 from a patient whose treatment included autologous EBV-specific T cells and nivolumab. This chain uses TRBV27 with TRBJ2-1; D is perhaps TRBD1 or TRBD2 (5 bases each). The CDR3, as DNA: TGTGCCAGCAGCCCCCTCACCGGGGCAGGGTGGAATGAGCAGTTCTTC. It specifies CASSPLTGAGWNEQFF.